These 7 T cell receptor beta chains came from one sample sequenced in a study of blood T cell repertoires in COVID-19. Using immunoSEQ multiplex PCR, the repertoire was profiled, and TCRdb retains in-frame clones only, with some absent. The sample yields over 200,000 clones, approximately 91% seen once. Sample: peripheral blood. These receptors were collected from a human donor in a cohort sampled during active COVID-19.

J is TRBJ1-2 and V is TRBV14, with D unresolved. In germline, CDR1 is SGHDN, CDR2 FVKESK. This CDR3 has 16 residues. V lost 4 bases, J lost 3 bases, and 18 bases lay in between. For the CDR3, the DNA is TGTGCCAGCAGCCCAGCTGGGAGTACCCGCCACTATGGCTACACCTTC. This gives the protein CASSPAGSTRHYGYTF.

The rearrangement joins TRBV6-5 to TRBJ1-2, with 9 positions matching TRBD1. Germline-derived CDR1 and CDR2 are MNHEY and SVGAGI. CDR3 length: 15 amino acids. The J segment lost 4 bases and the V segment lost 7 bases, leaving 10 bases of the junction unmatched. The CDR3 nucleotides read TGTGCCAGCACCTTATCCAGACAGGGGGGCTATGGCTACACCTTC. Its translation is CASTLSRQGGYGYTF.

CDR3 in amino acids: CASSQGTGNEQFF. The CDR3 bases are TGCGCCAGCAGCCAAGGGACAGGGAATGAGCAGTTCTTC. The chain links TRBV4-3 to TRBJ2-1; 8 positions agree with TRBD1. Per the germline V gene, CDR1 is LGHNA and CDR2 is YSLEER. This CDR3 is 13 amino acids long. Trimming at V came to 1 base and at J to 7 bases, leaving 0 bases not matched to a gene.

The CDR3 bases are TGTGCCACCCGGACTAGCGGGGGCTACGAGCAGTACTTC. This translates into CATRTSGGYEQYF. The chain joins TRBV28 to TRBJ2-7; 13 bases agree with TRBD2. Germline V gene data show CDR1 as MDHEN and CDR2 as SYDVKM. The CDR3 length is 13 residues. With 10 bases clipped from V and 3 bases from J, the junction kept 3 bases outside the gene matches. Combining the CDR3 with reference TRBV28 and TRBJ2-7 gives the whole variable domain DVKVTQSSRYLVKRTGEKVFLECVQDMDHENMFWYRQDPGLGLRLIYFSYDVKMKEKGDIPEGYSVSREKKERFSLILESASTNQTSMYLCATRTSGGYEQYFGPGTRLTVT.

CDR3 amino acids: CSASPVDTQYF. DNA for the CDR3: TGCAGTGCTAGCCCAGTGGATACGCAGTATTTT. The genes are TRBV20-1 and TRBJ2-3, with D hard to call. The V gene's germline CDR1 is DFQATT and CDR2 SNEGSKA (reference sequence). The CDR3 consists of 11 residues. V dropped 3 bases and J dropped 6 bases, with 7 bases sitting between them.

The chain carries TRBV12-5 and TRBJ2-2; D possibly corresponds to TRBD1 (6 bases). Trimming left V 5 bases short and J 3 bases short, with 19 bases between. Germline CDR1 reads LGHNT; CDR2 reads FRNRAP. The CDR3 contains 17 residues. The DNA for the CDR3 is TGTGCTAGTGGTCCTTCCGACAGGAATTTTTACACCGGGGAGCTGTTTTTT. Amino acid sequence: CASGPSDRNFYTGELFF.

The rearrangement links TRBV6-2 or TRBV6-3 to TRBJ1-5, with a tentative D call TRBD1 (6 bases). The V end was cut by 0 bases, the J end by 2 bases, with 14 bases between. This CDR3 is 17 amino acids long. Germline-derived CDR1 and CDR2 are MNHEY and SVGEGT. DNA for the CDR3: TGTGCCAGCAGTTACTCGAGGAGCGGGACACGCAATCAGCCCCAGCATTTT. It codes for CASSYSRSGTRNQPQHF.